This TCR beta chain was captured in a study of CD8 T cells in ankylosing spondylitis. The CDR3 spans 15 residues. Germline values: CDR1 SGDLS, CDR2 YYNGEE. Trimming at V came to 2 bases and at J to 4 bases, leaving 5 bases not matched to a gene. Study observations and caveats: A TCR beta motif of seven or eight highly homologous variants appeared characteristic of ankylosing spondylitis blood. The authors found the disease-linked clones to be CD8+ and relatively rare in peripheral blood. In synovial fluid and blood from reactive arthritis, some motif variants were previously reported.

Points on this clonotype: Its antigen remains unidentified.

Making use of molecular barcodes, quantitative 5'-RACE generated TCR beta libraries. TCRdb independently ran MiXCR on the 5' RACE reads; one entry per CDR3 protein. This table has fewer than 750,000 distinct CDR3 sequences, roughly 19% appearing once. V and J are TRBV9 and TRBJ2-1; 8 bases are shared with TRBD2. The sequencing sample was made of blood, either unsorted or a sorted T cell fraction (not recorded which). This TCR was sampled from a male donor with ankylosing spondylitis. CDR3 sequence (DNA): TGTGCCAGCAGCGTGGGACTAGGACCATACAATGAGCAGTTCTTC. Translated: CASSVGLGPYNEQFF.